The 22 T cell receptor beta chains below all came from one sample that was sequenced in a study of HIV-infected patients and healthy controls. 500 ng RNA was reverse transcribed with alpha and beta constant-region primers. Each of the alpha and beta chains got its own library through chain-specific third strand synthesis with indices. TCRdb called the 5' RACE reads again in MiXCR, with one record for every CDR3 protein. The sample records roughly 20,000 distinct CDR3 sequences, around a tenth being singletons. Whole blood was used without fractionation, so all unsorted peripheral T cells were included. The specimen was blood. Receptor source: an adult in good health.

Many counts were recorded for this clonotype. This chain connects TRBV7-2 to TRBJ2-7; possibly TRBD1 or TRBD2 for D (5 bases each). This CDR3 contains 13 residues. Looked up from germline, CDR1 is SGHTA and CDR2 is FQGNSA. V was pared by 5 bases and J by 3 bases, with 11 bases between. DNA for the CDR3: TGTGCCAGCAGCCCGGGACCAAACTACGAGCAGTACTTC. Its translation: CASSPGPNYEQYF. Full variable domain (missing parts from reference TRBV7-2 and TRBJ2-7): GAGVSQSPSNKVTEKGKDVELRCDPISGHTALYWYRQSLGQGLEFLIYFQGNSAPDKSGLPSDRFSAERTGGSVSTLTIQRTQQEDSAVYLCASSPGPNYEQYFGPGTRLTVT.

This clonotype has a count of ten or more. CDR3 nucleotides: TGCGCCAGCACCAGGGCAGGGAGCACAGATACGCAGTATTTT. Translation gives CASTRAGSTDTQYF. The chain is built from TRBV5-1 and TRBJ2-3, with a tentative D call TRBD1 (5 bases). The germline V gene encodes CDR1 SGHRS and CDR2 YFSETQ. V was trimmed by 6 bases and J by 0 bases, leaving 11 bases between them. This CDR3 spans 14 amino acids.

Judged by abundance, this clonotype is medium-sized. This sequence joins TRBV7-9 and TRBJ2-7; TRBD2 aligns across 14 bases. This CDR3 contains 16 residues. V shed 8 bases, J shed 7 bases, and the junction held 13 bases outside the gene matches. In germline, CDR1 is SEHNR, CDR2 FQNEAQ (reference sequence). CDR3 nucleotide sequence: TGTGCCAGCGCTGCCTCTGGGACTAGCGGGGGACTTGAGCAGTACTTC. Residues: CASAASGTSGGLEQYF.

Within the sample, this clonotype is medium-sized. The V call is TRBV7-8, the J call TRBJ1-4; no clear D. Between the trimmed V and J ends, which lost 4 bases and 0 bases, there was a span of 3 bases. Per germline, CDR1 SGHVS and CDR2 FQNEAQ. This CDR3 has 13 amino acids. CDR3 bases: TGTGCCAGCAGCTCTTCAACTAATGAAAAACTGTTTTTT. Protein: CASSSSTNEKLFF.

Within the sample, this clonotype is medium-sized. The chain joins TRBV3-1 to TRBJ2-3; 7 bases map to TRBD2. This CDR3 has 16 residues. The V gene end was trimmed by 5 bases and the J gene end by 1 base; junction bases not matched to a gene: 9. CDR1 LGHDT and CDR2 YNNKEL come from the germline V gene (reference sequence). The CDR3 is CASSSVGGRGTDTQYF. DNA of the CDR3: TGTGCCAGCAGCTCCGTAGGCGGGAGAGGCACAGATACGCAGTATTTT.

Ten or more counts support this clonotype. The V and J genes are TRBV20-1 and TRBJ2-3, with 8 bases matching TRBD2. From germline, CDR1 is DFQATT and CDR2 SNEGSKA (reference sequence). The junction had 14 bases not matched to a gene; V was cut back by 5 bases and J by 7 bases. The CDR3 contains 15 residues. The CDR3 region is CSAHPGLGGLNTQYF. The DNA of the CDR3 is TGCAGTGCTCATCCGGGACTAGGAGGTCTGAATACGCAGTATTTT.

The chain couples TRBV6-1 to TRBJ1-2, with 8 bases fitting TRBD1. The germline V gene encodes CDR1 MNHNS and CDR2 SASEGT. J gave up 6 bases and V 11 bases, and 2 bases lay outside the gene matches. CDR3 length equals 10 residues. CDR3: CAGTGNGYTF. As DNA, the CDR3 is TGTGCCGGGACAGGAAATGGCTACACCTTC.

This clonotype has ten or more counts. The CDR3 protein is CASSIPTANYGYTF. The CDR3 bases are TGTGCCAGTAGTATACCGACCGCTAACTATGGCTACACCTTC. The J gene is TRBJ1-2, the V gene TRBV19; no reliable D call. V was cut by 2 bases and J by 0 bases, with 7 bases left in between. This CDR3 has 14 residues. Germline values: CDR1 LNHDA, CDR2 SQIVND (reference sequence).

The chain couples TRBV29-1 to TRBJ1-1, with TRBD1 as a possible D gene (6 bases). Germline CDR1 and CDR2: SQVTM and ANQGSEA. The CDR3 runs to 15 residues. The V end lost 2 bases, the J end lost 4 bases, and 17 bases lay between the germline ends. CDR3 residues: CSVERGPGVGTEAFF. The CDR3 coding sequence is TGCAGCGTTGAACGGGGGCCGGGGGTGGGCACTGAAGCTTTCTTT.

This chain's CDR3 is CASPGPRDAYNEQFF. In DNA, the CDR3 is TGTGCCAGCCCCGGACCCAGGGATGCCTACAATGAGCAGTTCTTC. This chain connects TRBV21-1 to TRBJ2-1; the D call in the table, TRBD1, was not verified against the DNA. TRBV21-1 is termed a pseudogene. CDR3 size: 15 residues.

The chain carries TRBV29-1 and TRBJ2-3; a weak D match, TRBD2 (5 bases). There are 14 residues in the CDR3. V lost 8 bases, J lost 3 bases, and 18 bases lay in between. From germline, CDR1 is SQVTM and CDR2 ANQGSEA. This chain's CDR3 is CSSSALTGTDTQYF. CDR3 DNA: TGCAGCTCTTCTGCCCTAACGGGGACAGATACGCAGTATTTT.

This clonotype was seen repeatedly, ten times or more. V is TRBV20-1 and J is TRBJ2-3; D possibly uses TRBD1 or TRBD2 (5 bases each). In germline, CDR1 is DFQATT, CDR2 SNEGSKA (reference sequence). CDR3 length equals 13 residues. V was pared by 6 bases and J by 4 bases, with 14 bases between. The CDR3 loop is CSATGPLADTQYF. The CDR3 nucleotides are TGCAGTGCAACGGGACCCCTGGCAGATACGCAGTATTTT.

This clonotype was seen a few times. The V call is TRBV2, the J call TRBJ1-5; TRBD1 is a possible D gene (5 bases). Germline V gene sequence: CDR1 SNHLY, CDR2 FYNNEI. Between the trimmed V and J ends, which lost 2 bases and 9 bases, there was a span of 17 bases. The CDR3 is 15 amino acids. CDR3 amino acids: CASSEMRQGGRPQHF. The CDR3 DNA follows: TGTGCCAGCAGTGAAATGCGGCAGGGAGGTAGGCCCCAGCATTTT.

In its sample, this clonotype ranks as medium-sized. The gene calls are TRBV5-4 and TRBJ2-7; D perhaps matches TRBD1 (5 bases). The V end lost 5 bases, the J end lost 6 bases, and 15 bases lay between the germline ends. CDR1 and CDR2 (germline): SGHNT, YYREEE (reference sequence). This CDR3 is built from 13 residues. The CDR3 region has the DNA TGTGCCAGCAGGGAAATTTCAGGGCCCGAGCAGTACTTC. Protein: CASREISGPEQYF. Combining the CDR3 with reference TRBV5-4 and TRBJ2-7 gives the whole variable domain ETGVTQSPTHLIKTRGQQVTLRCSSQSGHNTVSWYQQALGQGPQFIFQYYREEENGRGNFPPRFSGLQFPNYSSELNVNALELDDSALYLCASREISGPEQYFGPGTRLTVT.

This clonotype was seen ten or more times. The chain uses TRBV5-4 and TRBJ2-7; D remains ambiguous. Germline V gene sequence: CDR1 SGHNT, CDR2 YYREEE (reference sequence). V lost 0 bases, J lost 2 bases, and 12 bases lay in between. The CDR3 spans 15 residues. CDR3 loop: CASSLGQATTYEQYF. CDR3 sequence (DNA): TGTGCCAGCAGCTTGGGGCAGGCCACTACCTACGAGCAGTACTTC.

This clonotype came up many times. The rearrangement uses TRBV10-1 and TRBJ1-2; D is ambiguous. CDR1 and CDR2 from the germline V gene are WNHNN and SYGVQD (reference sequence). The length of the CDR3 is 12 residues. The V end lost 5 bases, the J end lost 4 bases, and 8 bases lay between the germline ends. The CDR3, as DNA: TGCGCCAGCAGTCCCGACCGCTATGGCTACACCTTC. Its translation is CASSPDRYGYTF.

In its sample, this clonotype was seen many times. This rearrangement joins TRBV5-5 to TRBJ2-6; D possibly corresponds to TRBD1 (6 bases). With 0 bases removed from V and 0 bases from J, the gap between germline ends came to 13 bases. This CDR3 has 18 amino acids. Germline V gene data show CDR1 as SGHKS and CDR2 as YYEKEE (reference sequence). CDR3 amino acids: CASSLGTAVYSGANVLTF. The CDR3 DNA sequence: TGTGCCAGCAGCTTGGGGACAGCAGTTTACTCTGGGGCCAACGTCCTGACTTTC.

This clonotype was counted a few times. The chain links TRBV6-2 or TRBV6-3 to TRBJ1-1; D remains ambiguous. V was pared by 4 bases and J by 7 bases, with 13 bases between. Germline CDR1 is MNHEY and CDR2 is SVGEGT. CDR3 length: 13 amino acids. CDR3 DNA: TGTGCCAGCAGTTTTCGACACCACGGTGAAGCTTTCTTT. It is translated as CASSFRHHGEAFF.

This clonotype has a count of ten or more. The chain joins TRBV2 to TRBJ2-1; perhaps TRBD1 as D (6 bases). Germline assignment: CDR1 SNHLY and CDR2 FYNNEI. Deletions cut 11 bases from V and 10 bases from J, with 9 bases between. The CDR3 sequence is 9 residues long. This CDR3 reads CALDREQFF. In nucleotides, the CDR3 is TGTGCCCTGGACAGAGAGCAGTTCTTC.

Relative to its sample, this clonotype is medium-sized (0.01 to 0.1%). The chain links TRBV11-1 to TRBJ2-1; TRBD2 aligns across 8 bases. Losses at the gene ends were 2 bases for V and 4 bases for J; bases not matched to a gene: 4. This CDR3 has 15 residues. CDR1 is SGHAT and CDR2 is FQDESV in the germline V gene (reference sequence). The CDR3 is CASSLKTSGYNEQFF. In DNA, the CDR3 is TGTGCCAGCAGCTTAAAAACTAGCGGATACAATGAGCAGTTCTTC.

This clonotype was seen only a few times. CDR3 residues: CASSSLGSAGLQYF. The DNA for the CDR3 is TGTGCCAGCAGCAGCTTGGGGTCGGCGGGCCTGCAGTATTTT. This rearrangement joins TRBV5-5 to TRBJ2-3; D possibly corresponds to TRBD2 (5 bases). Germline V gives CDR1 SGHKS, CDR2 YYEKEE (reference sequence). The germline V and J ends were trimmed by 4 bases and 11 bases, with 20 bases remaining between them. The CDR3 is made up of 14 amino acids.

The chain is built from TRBV5-1 and TRBJ1-4; D perhaps matches TRBD1 (5 bases). Germline lookup yields CDR1 SGHRS and CDR2 YFSETQ. The V end was cut by 4 bases, the J end by 0 bases, with 10 bases between. The CDR3 length is 15 residues. The DNA of the CDR3 is TGCGCCAGCAGCCTAGACAGATCAACTAATGAAAAACTGTTTTTT. Translating gives CASSLDRSTNEKLFF.